What follows are 5 T cell receptor beta chains derived from one specimen sequenced in a study of T cells after yellow fever vaccination. Using its own MiXCR run on the 5' RACE reads, TCRdb lists one record per CDR3 protein. The sample yields around 310,000 distinct CDR3 sequences, 3% to 4.5% seen once. Sequenced material: PBMCs, taken 5 days after the yellow fever booster vaccination. The source is a man aged 18-30 years who received the YFV17D yellow fever vaccine.

The rearrangement uses TRBV20-1 and TRBJ1-1; no reliable D call. V was pared by 6 bases and J by 6 bases, with 11 bases between. The CDR3 contains 11 residues. Germline V gene data show CDR1 as DFQATT and CDR2 as SNEGSKA (reference sequence). DNA of the CDR3: TGCAGTGCCCAGAGGGTGGCTGAAGCTTTCTTT. The encoded protein is CSAQRVAEAFF.

This clonotype was counted between two and nine times. The chain uses TRBV6-2 or TRBV6-3 and TRBJ2-3, with 9 bases fitting TRBD2. Looked up from germline, CDR1 is MNHEY and CDR2 is SVGEGT. J lost 4 bases, V lost 4 bases, and 6 bases had no gene match. The length of the CDR3 is 15 residues. The CDR3, as DNA: TGTGCCAGCAGTTCACAGCGGGGGGCCCCAGATACGCAGTATTTT. Residues: CASSSQRGAPDTQYF.

Only a few counts were recorded for this clonotype. The chain links TRBV6-5 to TRBJ2-2; 7 bases agree with TRBD2. The ends lost 5 bases at V and 2 bases at J; junction bases unmatched: 5. The CDR3 spans 15 residues. Germline CDR1 is MNHEY and CDR2 is SVGAGI. The CDR3 protein is CASSPRGENTGELFF. Written as DNA, the CDR3 is TGTGCCAGCAGTCCCCGGGGGGAAAACACCGGGGAGCTGTTTTTT.

This clonotype turned up a few times. The V and J genes are TRBV6-5 and TRBJ2-6, with no clear D. Trimming took off 0 bases at V and 3 bases at J, with 3 bases between the two ends. CDR3 length equals 14 residues. From germline, CDR1 is MNHEY and CDR2 SVGAGI. CDR3 sequence: CASSYSGGANVLTF. In nucleotides, the CDR3 is TGTGCCAGCAGTTACTCTGGTGGGGCCAACGTCCTGACTTTC.

This clonotype was seen repeatedly, ten times or more. V and J are TRBV5-6 and TRBJ2-5, with D possibly being TRBD2 (6 bases). Germline V CDR1 and CDR2: SGHDT, YYEEEE. This CDR3 has 16 residues. Trimming removed 7 bases from V and 4 bases from J, with 23 bases in between. The CDR3 here is CASDLWRLDGRETQYF. The CDR3 DNA reads as TGTGCCAGCGACCTCTGGAGACTAGACGGACGAGAGACCCAGTACTTC.